This TCR beta chain appears in the sequencing data of a study of blood T cell repertoires in COVID-19. Study-wide context: Specimens from acute and convalescent COVID-19 originated in the United States, Italy and Spain. Sources were T cells, B-cell-depleted T cells, or PBMCs; the material itself was cDNA or gDNA.

In the study's own analysis: Reference gene primer amplification yielded estimated nucleated cell counts. The assay was immunoSEQ multiplex PCR, and TCRdb's table has in-frame clones only and misses some. V and J calls and clone size are those listed in that table; D and trimming were worked out from the DNA. This table holds just under 350,000 clones, around 86% found once. Seattle-derived patients entered the study during active infection and were followed longitudinally. The CDR3 is 14 residues long. The germline V and J ends were trimmed by 3 bases and 0 bases, with 11 bases remaining between them. CDR1 is GTSNPN and CDR2 is SVGIG in the germline V gene (reference sequence).

Input material: peripheral blood. The genes are TRBV30 and TRBJ1-2; D is ambiguous. The TCR sequence derives from a woman aged 45-60 years with COVID-19, enrolled during active disease. The CDR3 here is CAWSSSRANYGYTF. The CDR3 nucleotides read TGTGCCTGGAGCTCCTCGAGGGCTAACTATGGCTACACCTTC.